Following are 9 T cell receptor beta chains from one sample sequenced in a study of T cells after yellow fever vaccination. TCRdb analysed the 5' RACE reads with MiXCR anew, one entry per CDR3 protein. The top ten hold 3% to 3.5% of the sample, which has about 300,000 distinct CDR3 sequences, less than 9.5% seen once. The sequencing here drew on CD4+ T cells sorted from PBMCs, taken 5 days after the yellow fever booster vaccination. All receptors come from a man between 18 and 29 years old who received the YFV17D yellow fever vaccine.

This clonotype was found many times. This chain connects TRBV5-1 to TRBJ2-7, with D perhaps TRBD2 (6 bases). The V gene lost 4 bases and the J gene lost 1 base, with 9 bases spanning the gap. This CDR3 contains 13 residues. The V gene's germline CDR1 is SGHRS and CDR2 YFSETQ. The CDR3 reads CASSAGTSYEQYF. CDR3 in DNA: TGCGCCAGCAGCGCCGGGACTTCCTACGAGCAGTACTTC. Based on the CDR3 plus reference TRBV5-1 and TRBJ2-7, the full variable domain is KAGVTQTPRYLIKTRGQQVTLSCSPISGHRSVSWYQQTPGQGLQFLFEYFSETQRNKGNFPGRFSGRQFSNSRSEMNVSTLELGDSALYLCASSAGTSYEQYFGPGTRLTVT.

This clonotype has at least ten counts. V gene TRBV12-3 or TRBV12-4 combines with J gene TRBJ1-4, with 10 bases identical to TRBD1. The CDR3 runs to 14 residues. The junction had 6 bases not matched to a gene; V was cut back by 7 bases and J by 7 bases. DNA for the CDR3: TGTGCCAGCACCTTGACAGGGGGCGGTGAAAAACTGTTTTTT. Its protein product is CASTLTGGGEKLFF.

This clonotype was counted a few times. V is TRBV30 and J is TRBJ1-5; a possible D gene is TRBD1 (5 bases). Between the trimmed V and J ends, which lost 0 bases and 1 base, there was a span of 10 bases. The CDR3 is made up of 15 amino acids. Germline V gene data show CDR1 as GTSNPN and CDR2 as SVGIG (reference sequence). CDR3 sequence (DNA): TGTGCCTGGAGTGTTATGGGGGGGAGCAATCAGCCCCAGCATTTT. This codes for CAWSVMGGSNQPQHF.

The rearrangement uses TRBV20-1 and TRBJ2-4; tentative D call: TRBD2 (5 bases). V shed 0 bases and J shed 6 bases, with 15 bases lying between them. This CDR3 has 15 residues. Germline-derived CDR1 and CDR2 are DFQATT and SNEGSKA (reference sequence). The CDR3 spells CSARDKFGLLNIQYF. In nucleotides, the CDR3 is TGCAGTGCTAGAGATAAATTTGGACTGCTAAACATTCAGTACTTC.

This clonotype was counted a few times. V is TRBV12-3 or TRBV12-4 and J is TRBJ1-6, with D perhaps TRBD1 (5 bases). This CDR3 is built from 13 residues. The V and J ends lost 8 bases and 6 bases respectively, with 11 bases between them. In nucleotides, the CDR3 is TGTGCCAGCGCCCTGGGGGTTAATTCACCCCTCCACTTT. Amino acid sequence: CASALGVNSPLHF.

This chain joins TRBV27 and TRBJ1-5; the D is unclear. The CDR3 is 13 residues long. V lost 3 bases, J lost 3 bases, and 6 bases lay in between. Per germline, CDR1 MNHEY and CDR2 SMNVEV (reference sequence). The CDR3 here is CASSFVVNQPQHF. Written as DNA, the CDR3 is TGTGCCAGCAGTTTTGTGGTCAATCAGCCCCAGCATTTT.

This clonotype appeared a few times. This chain links TRBV20-1 with TRBJ2-2, with D perhaps given as TRBD1 or TRBD2 (6 bases each). CDR1 is DFQATT, CDR2 SNEGSKA, per germline (reference sequence). The CDR3 runs 14 residues. The CDR3 here is CRAEGGQNTGELFF. In DNA, the CDR3 is TGCAGGGCCGAGGGGGGACAGAACACCGGGGAGCTGTTTTTT.

The table lists this clonotype with a count of one. One end of the junction varies from germline; a read error may be responsible. This chain links TRBV24-1 with TRBJ2-4; D is unclear. The length of the CDR3 is 14 residues. Per germline, CDR1 KGHDR and CDR2 SFDVKD. CDR3 sequence (DNA): TGTGCCACCAGTGATCCCCGGGTTGGAAACTTTCAGTACTTC. The encoded protein is CATSDPRVGNFQYF.

Many counts were recorded for this clonotype. V is TRBV5-4 and J is TRBJ2-4; 15 nucleotides line up with TRBD2. This CDR3 has 19 residues. Germline CDR1 is SGHNT and CDR2 is YYREEE (reference sequence). The junction had 8 bases not matched to a gene; V was cut back by 4 bases and J by 0 bases. CDR3 sequence: CASSGGLAGGPLAKNIQYF. CDR3 in DNA: TGTGCCAGCAGCGGGGGACTAGCGGGGGGTCCCCTAGCCAAAAACATTCAGTACTTC.